These 18 T cell receptor beta chains were all obtained from the same sample, sequenced in a study of control samples from healthy donors and cancer patients. The method was immunoSEQ multiplex PCR; TCRdb's version includes in-frame clones alone and lacks a portion of them. The sample records 90,000 to 95,000 clones, over 80% being singletons. The sample consisted of blood. These receptors were taken from a man aged 25-45 years in good health.

This clone was found once. The rearrangement uses TRBV2 and TRBJ1-2; 9 bases are a match to TRBD1. CDR1 and CDR2 (germline): SNHLY, FYNNEI. With 2 bases clipped from V and 4 bases from J, the junction kept 5 bases outside the gene matches. This CDR3 has 15 residues. The DNA for the CDR3 is TGTGCCAGCAGTGAATCGGACAGGGGTTTCTATGGCTACACCTTC. This translates into CASSESDRGFYGYTF.

This chain connects TRBV11-2 to TRBJ2-3, with 9 nucleotides matching TRBD2. V gave up 3 bases and J gave up 5 bases; unmatched junction bases: 6. The CDR3 sequence is 15 residues long. Germline V gene lookup returns CDR1 SGHAT and CDR2 FQNNGV. The CDR3 DNA follows: TGTGCCAGCAGCTTTGGCGGGGGGGGCGGAGATACGCAGTATTTT. Encoded protein: CASSFGGGGGDTQYF.

J is TRBJ2-4 and V is TRBV6-6; TRBD2 aligns across 9 bases. Trimming at V came to 5 bases and at J to 5 bases, leaving 13 bases not matched to a gene. This CDR3 has 17 residues. Germline CDR1 and CDR2: MNHNY and SVGAGI (reference sequence). The CDR3 region is CASSPLWAGGLENIQYF. The CDR3 DNA follows: TGTGCCAGCAGTCCCCTTTGGGCGGGGGGGCTGGAAAACATTCAGTACTTC.

V gene TRBV6-1 combines with J gene TRBJ1-1; D is ambiguous. Germline V gene sequence: CDR1 MNHNS, CDR2 SASEGT. Trimming left V 2 bases short and J 1 base short, with 5 bases between. The CDR3 totals 13 residues. The CDR3, as DNA: TGTGCCAGCAGTGAAAGGGCGAACACTGAAGCTTTCTTT. Translated, it gives CASSERANTEAFF.

The V gene is TRBV19, the J gene TRBJ1-6, with a tentative D call TRBD1 (5 bases). The CDR3 is 13 residues long. V lost 2 bases and J 9 bases, leaving 8 bases between the germline ends. Germline CDR1 and CDR2: LNHDA and SQIVND (reference sequence). In nucleotides, the CDR3 is TGTGCCAGTAGTATAAGGGGTTTTTCACCCCTCCACTTT. This sequence encodes CASSIRGFSPLHF.

J is TRBJ2-5 and V is TRBV6-5; no clear D. The CDR3 has 11 residues. Germline CDR1 and CDR2: MNHEY and SVGAGI. The V gene lost 4 bases and the J gene lost 3 bases, with 3 bases spanning the gap. The CDR3 sequence is CASSSEETQYF. The CDR3 bases are TGTGCCAGCAGTTCTGAAGAGACCCAGTACTTC.

CDR3 sequence: CASSLTGEVSPLHF. The CDR3 coding sequence is TGTGCCAGCAGCTTAACAGGGGAGGTTTCACCCCTCCACTTT. The V call is TRBV5-5, the J call TRBJ1-6; 7 bases line up with TRBD1. This CDR3 comprises 14 residues. V lost 2 bases and J lost 9; bases outside the gene matches: 5. In germline, CDR1 is SGHKS, CDR2 YYEKEE (reference sequence).

The chain joins TRBV11-2 to TRBJ1-5; TRBD1 is a possible D gene (5 bases). Germline loops: CDR1 SGHAT, CDR2 FQNNGV. The CDR3 has 14 residues. V lost 8 bases and J 1 base, leaving 12 bases between the germline ends. CDR3 residues: CASGQGPSNQPQHF. As DNA, the CDR3 is TGTGCCAGCGGCCAGGGTCCGAGCAATCAGCCCCAGCATTTT.

The J gene is TRBJ1-2, the V gene TRBV27; maybe TRBD1 (5 bases). The CDR3 sequence is 14 residues long. Germline CDR1 is MNHEY and CDR2 is SMNVEV (reference sequence). Trimming took 6 bases from V and 7 from J, leaving 18 bases between them. CDR3 in DNA: TGTGCCAGCAGACTTCTGTGGGGGGGAATTGGCTACACCTTC. It encodes CASRLLWGGIGYTF.

This CDR3 is CASSDPGGDYGYTF. CDR3 nucleotide sequence: TGTGCCAGCAGTGACCCCGGGGGCGACTATGGCTACACCTTC. The J gene is TRBJ1-2, the V gene TRBV6-1, with D possibly being TRBD1 (6 bases). Germline values: CDR1 MNHNS, CDR2 SASEGT. Trimming took 3 bases from V and 3 from J, leaving 11 bases between them. The CDR3 sequence is 14 residues long.

V gene TRBV9 combines with J gene TRBJ1-6; 7 bases are a match to TRBD1. Per the germline V gene, CDR1 is SGDLS and CDR2 is YYNGEE. The CDR3 covers 14 residues. DNA for the CDR3: TGTGGGAAGCAATCGGGACAGAAAGCTTCACCCCTCCACTTT. Amino acid sequence: CGKQSGQKASPLHF.

V gene TRBV6-1 combines with J gene TRBJ2-3, with D unresolved. The CDR3 length is 11 residues. Looked up from germline, CDR1 is MNHNS and CDR2 is SASEGT. The V and J ends lost 2 bases and 6 bases respectively, with 3 bases between them. CDR3 amino acids: CASSEWDTQYF. DNA of the CDR3: TGTGCCAGCAGTGAATGGGATACGCAGTATTTT.

The chain employs TRBV30 and TRBJ2-2; no firm D call. V shed 4 bases and J shed 5 bases, with 5 bases lying between them. Germline CDR1 GTSNPN, CDR2 SVGIG (reference sequence). This CDR3 region has 11 residues. The DNA of the CDR3 is TGTGCCTGGACAACTACCGGGGAGCTGTTTTTT. This encodes CAWTTTGELFF.

The V gene is TRBV24-1, the J gene TRBJ2-2, with TRBD1 matching over 9 bases. The trim removed 4 bases at V and 5 bases at J, leaving 4 bases unmatched. The CDR3 has 15 residues. CDR1 and CDR2 (germline): KGHDR, SFDVKD. The CDR3 nucleotides are TGTGCCACCAGTGAAACCGACAGGGGGACCGGGGAGCTGTTTTTT. Protein product: CATSETDRGTGELFF.

The rearrangement joins TRBV7-3 to TRBJ2-2, with D possibly TRBD2 on 5 matching bases. Germline V gives CDR1 SGHTA, CDR2 FQGTGA. There are 14 residues in the CDR3. V lost 5 bases, J lost 1 base, and 8 bases lay in between. The CDR3 region is CASSLEGNTGELFF. CDR3 nucleotides: TGTGCCAGCAGCCTTGAGGGGAACACCGGGGAGCTGTTTTTT.

This clone occurred a few times. The gene calls are TRBV10-3 and TRBJ1-4; D call uncertain. The CDR3 length is 13 residues. V gave up 3 bases and J gave up 1 base, with 3 bases separating them. Germline values: CDR1 ENHRY, CDR2 SYGVKD. CDR3 DNA: TGTGCCATCAGTGACGGAACTAATGAAAAACTGTTTTTT. Its protein product is CAISDGTNEKLFF.

The gene calls are TRBV2 and TRBJ1-6; D remains ambiguous. CDR1 is SNHLY and CDR2 is FYNNEI in the germline V gene. The CDR3 has 14 residues. V lost 0 bases to trimming and J lost 6 bases, with 6 bases between them. CDR3 protein: CASSEALVNSPLHF. The DNA of the CDR3 is TGTGCCAGCAGTGAAGCGCTGGTTAATTCACCCCTCCACTTT.

This clone has a handful of counts. The rearrangement links TRBV4-2 to TRBJ1-6; no definite D call. The CDR3 is 15 residues long. Germline assignment: CDR1 LGHNA and CDR2 YNFKEQ. The V and J ends lost 5 bases and 5 bases respectively, with 13 bases between them. The CDR3 reads CASSETGSHNSPLHF. CDR3 nucleotide sequence: TGTGCCAGCAGCGAAACCGGGTCCCATAATTCACCCCTCCACTTT.